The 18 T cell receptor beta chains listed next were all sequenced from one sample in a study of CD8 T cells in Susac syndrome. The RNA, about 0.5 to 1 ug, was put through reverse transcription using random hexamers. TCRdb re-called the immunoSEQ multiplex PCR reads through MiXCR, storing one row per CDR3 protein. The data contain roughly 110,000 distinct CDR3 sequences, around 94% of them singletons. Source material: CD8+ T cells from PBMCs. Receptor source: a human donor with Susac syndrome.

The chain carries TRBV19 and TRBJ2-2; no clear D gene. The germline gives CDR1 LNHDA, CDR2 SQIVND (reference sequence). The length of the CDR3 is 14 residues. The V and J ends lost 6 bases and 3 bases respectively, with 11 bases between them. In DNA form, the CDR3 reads TGTGCCAGTAGCAGCCCCTTGGACACCGGGGAGCTGTTTTTT. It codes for CASSSPLDTGELFF.

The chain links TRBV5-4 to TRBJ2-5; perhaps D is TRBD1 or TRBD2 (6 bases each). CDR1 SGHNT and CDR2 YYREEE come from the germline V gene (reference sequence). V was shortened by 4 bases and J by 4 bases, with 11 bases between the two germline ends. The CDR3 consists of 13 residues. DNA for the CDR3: TGTGCCAGCAGCCCCGGGGGCTCAGAGACCCAGTACTTC. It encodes CASSPGGSETQYF. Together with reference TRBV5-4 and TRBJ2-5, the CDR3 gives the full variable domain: ETGVTQSPTHLIKTRGQQVTLRCSSQSGHNTVSWYQQALGQGPQFIFQYYREEENGRGNFPPRFSGLQFPNYSSELNVNALELDDSALYLCASSPGGSETQYFGPGTRLLVL.

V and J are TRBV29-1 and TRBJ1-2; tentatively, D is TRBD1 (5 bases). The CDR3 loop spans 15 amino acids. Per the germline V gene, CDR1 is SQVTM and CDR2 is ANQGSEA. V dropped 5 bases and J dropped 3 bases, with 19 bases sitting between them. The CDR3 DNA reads TGCAGCGTTTCGGGACCGAGGGAAGAGGACTATGGCTACACCTTC. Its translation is CSVSGPREEDYGYTF.

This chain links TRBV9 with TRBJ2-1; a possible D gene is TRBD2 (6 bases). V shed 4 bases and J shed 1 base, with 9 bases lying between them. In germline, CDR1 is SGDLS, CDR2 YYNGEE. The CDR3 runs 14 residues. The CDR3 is CASSSRGSYNEQFF. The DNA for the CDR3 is TGTGCCAGCAGCTCCCGGGGGTCCTACAATGAGCAGTTCTTC.

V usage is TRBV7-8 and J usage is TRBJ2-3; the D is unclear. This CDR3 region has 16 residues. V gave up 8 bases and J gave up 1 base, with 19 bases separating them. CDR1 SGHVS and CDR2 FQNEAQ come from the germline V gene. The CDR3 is CASLGRDDGGTDTQYF. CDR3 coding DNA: TGTGCCAGCCTAGGACGCGACGATGGGGGCACAGATACGCAGTATTTT. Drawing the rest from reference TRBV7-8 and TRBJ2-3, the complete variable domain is GAGVSQSPRYKVAKRGQDVALRCDPISGHVSLFWYQQALGQGPEFLTYFQNEAQLDKSGLPSDRFFAERPEGSVSTLKIQRTQQEDSAVYLCASLGRDDGGTDTQYFGPGTRLTVL.

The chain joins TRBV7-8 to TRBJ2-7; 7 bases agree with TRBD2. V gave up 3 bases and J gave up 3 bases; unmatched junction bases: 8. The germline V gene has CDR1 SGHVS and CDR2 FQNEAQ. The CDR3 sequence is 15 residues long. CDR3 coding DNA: TGTGCCAGCAGCTTCGGTTTAGCGGGCCTCTACGAGCAGTACTTC. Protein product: CASSFGLAGLYEQYF.

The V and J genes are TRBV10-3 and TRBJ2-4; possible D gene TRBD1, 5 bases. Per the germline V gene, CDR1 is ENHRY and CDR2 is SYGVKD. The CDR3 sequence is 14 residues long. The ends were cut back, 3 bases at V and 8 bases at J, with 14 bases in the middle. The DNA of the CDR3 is TGTGCCATCAGTGAAGAAGGGGCAAGGGACATTCAGTACTTC. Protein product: CAISEEGARDIQYF.

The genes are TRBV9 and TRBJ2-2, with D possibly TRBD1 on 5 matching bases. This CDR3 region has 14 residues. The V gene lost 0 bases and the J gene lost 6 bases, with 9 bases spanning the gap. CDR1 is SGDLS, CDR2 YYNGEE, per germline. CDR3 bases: TGTGCCAGCAGCGTAGGTCAGGGCTCCGGGGAGCTGTTTTTT. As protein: CASSVGQGSGELFF.

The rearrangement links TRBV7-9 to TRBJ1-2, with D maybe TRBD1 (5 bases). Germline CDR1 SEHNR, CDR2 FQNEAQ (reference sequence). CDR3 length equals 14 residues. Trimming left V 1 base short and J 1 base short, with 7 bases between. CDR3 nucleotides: TGTGCCAGCAGCTTAGGGGACGGTAACTATGGCTACACCTTC. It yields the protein CASSLGDGNYGYTF.

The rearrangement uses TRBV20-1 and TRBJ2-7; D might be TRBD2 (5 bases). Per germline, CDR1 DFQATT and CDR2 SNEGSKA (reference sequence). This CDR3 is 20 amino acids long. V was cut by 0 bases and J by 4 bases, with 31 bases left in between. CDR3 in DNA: TGCAGTGCTAGAGATGCGGAGCAAGGACTCGGCTTCCTACGAGCTTACGAGCAGTACTTC. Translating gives CSARDAEQGLGFLRAYEQYF.

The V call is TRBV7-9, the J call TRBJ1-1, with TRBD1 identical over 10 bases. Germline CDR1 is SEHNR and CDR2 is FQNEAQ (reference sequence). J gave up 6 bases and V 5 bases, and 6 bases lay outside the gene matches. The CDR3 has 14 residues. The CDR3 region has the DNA TGTGCCAGCAGCCTAATAGACAGGGGGCCTGAAGCTTTCTTT. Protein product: CASSLIDRGPEAFF.

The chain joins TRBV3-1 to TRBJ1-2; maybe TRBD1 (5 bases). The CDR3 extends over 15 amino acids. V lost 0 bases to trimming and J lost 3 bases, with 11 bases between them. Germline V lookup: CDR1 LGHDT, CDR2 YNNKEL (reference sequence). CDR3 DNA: TGTGCCAGCAGCCAAGATACCGACAGAGACTATGGCTACACCTTC. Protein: CASSQDTDRDYGYTF. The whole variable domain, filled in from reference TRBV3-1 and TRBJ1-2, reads DTAVSQTPKYLVTQMGNDKSIKCEQNLGHDTMYWYKQDSKKFLKIMFSYNNKELIINETVPNRFSPKSPDKAHLNLHINSLELGDSAVYFCASSQDTDRDYGYTFGSGTRLTVV.

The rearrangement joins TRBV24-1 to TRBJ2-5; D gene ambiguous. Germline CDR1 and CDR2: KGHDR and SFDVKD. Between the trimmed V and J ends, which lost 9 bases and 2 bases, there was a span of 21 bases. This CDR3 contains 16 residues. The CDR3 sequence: CATRLGDGRLQETQYF. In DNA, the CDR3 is TGTGCCACCCGTTTAGGAGACGGAAGGCTTCAAGAGACCCAGTACTTC.

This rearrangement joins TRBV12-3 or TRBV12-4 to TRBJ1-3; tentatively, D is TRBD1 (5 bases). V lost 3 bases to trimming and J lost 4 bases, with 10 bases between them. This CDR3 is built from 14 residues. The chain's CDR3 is CASSFRGGGNTIYF. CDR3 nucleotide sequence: TGTGCCAGCAGTTTCCGTGGGGGGGGAAACACCATATATTTT.

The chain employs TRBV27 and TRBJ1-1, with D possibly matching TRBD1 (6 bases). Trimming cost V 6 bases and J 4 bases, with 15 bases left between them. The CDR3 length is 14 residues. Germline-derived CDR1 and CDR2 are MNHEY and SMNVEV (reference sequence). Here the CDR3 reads CASSRGGWSTEAFF. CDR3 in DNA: TGTGCCAGCAGCAGGGGCGGGTGGAGCACTGAAGCTTTCTTT.

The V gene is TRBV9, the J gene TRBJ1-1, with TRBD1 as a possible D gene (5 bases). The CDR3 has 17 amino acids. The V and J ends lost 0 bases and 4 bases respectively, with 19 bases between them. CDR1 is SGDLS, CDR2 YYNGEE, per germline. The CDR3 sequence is CASSVAPAPKRGTEAFF. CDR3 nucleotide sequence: TGTGCCAGCAGCGTAGCCCCGGCCCCGAAAAGGGGCACTGAAGCTTTCTTT. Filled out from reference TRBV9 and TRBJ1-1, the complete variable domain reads DSGVTQTPKHLITATGQRVTLRCSPRSGDLSVYWYQQSLDQGLQFLIQYYNGEERAKGNILERFSAQQFPDLHSELNLSSLELGDSALYFCASSVAPAPKRGTEAFFGQGTRLTVV.

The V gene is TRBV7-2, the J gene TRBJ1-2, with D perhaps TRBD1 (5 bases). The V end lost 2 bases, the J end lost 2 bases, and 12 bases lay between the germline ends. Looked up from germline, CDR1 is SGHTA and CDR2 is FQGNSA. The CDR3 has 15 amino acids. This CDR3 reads CASSLPRELNYGYTF. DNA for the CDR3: TGTGCCAGCAGCTTACCCAGGGAGTTGAACTATGGCTACACCTTC. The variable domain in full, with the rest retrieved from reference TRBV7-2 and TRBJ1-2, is GAGVSQSPSNKVTEKGKDVELRCDPISGHTALYWYRQSLGQGLEFLIYFQGNSAPDKSGLPSDRFSAERTGGSVSTLTIQRTQQEDSAVYLCASSLPRELNYGYTFGSGTRLTVV.

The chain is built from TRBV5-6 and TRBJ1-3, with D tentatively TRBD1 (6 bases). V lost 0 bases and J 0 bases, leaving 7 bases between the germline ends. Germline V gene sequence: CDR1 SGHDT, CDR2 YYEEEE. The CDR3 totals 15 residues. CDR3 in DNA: TGTGCCAGCAGCTTGGGGACAGCCTCTGGAAACACCATATATTTT. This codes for CASSLGTASGNTIYF. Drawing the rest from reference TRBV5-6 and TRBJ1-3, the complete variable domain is DAGVTQSPTHLIKTRGQQVTLRCSPKSGHDTVSWYQQALGQGPQFIFQYYEEEERQRGNFPDRFSGHQFPNYSSELNVNALLLGDSALYLCASSLGTASGNTIYFGEGSWLTVV.